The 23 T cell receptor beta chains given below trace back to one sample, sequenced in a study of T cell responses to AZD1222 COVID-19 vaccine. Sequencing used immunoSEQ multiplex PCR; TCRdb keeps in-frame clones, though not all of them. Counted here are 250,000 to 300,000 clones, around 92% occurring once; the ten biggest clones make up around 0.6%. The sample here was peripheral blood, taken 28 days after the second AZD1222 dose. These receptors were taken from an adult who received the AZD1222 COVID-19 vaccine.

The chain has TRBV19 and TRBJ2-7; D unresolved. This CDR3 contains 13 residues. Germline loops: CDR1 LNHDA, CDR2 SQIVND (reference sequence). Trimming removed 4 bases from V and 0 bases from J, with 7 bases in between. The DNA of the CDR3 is TGTGCCAGTAGTAGTCCCAACTCCTACGAGCAGTACTTC. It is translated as CASSSPNSYEQYF.

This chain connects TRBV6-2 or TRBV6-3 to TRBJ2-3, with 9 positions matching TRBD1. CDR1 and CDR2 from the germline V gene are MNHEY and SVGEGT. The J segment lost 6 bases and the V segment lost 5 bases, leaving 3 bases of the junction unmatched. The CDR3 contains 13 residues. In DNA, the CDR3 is TGTGCCAGCAGTCGAGGACAGGGGGATACGCAGTATTTT. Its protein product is CASSRGQGDTQYF.

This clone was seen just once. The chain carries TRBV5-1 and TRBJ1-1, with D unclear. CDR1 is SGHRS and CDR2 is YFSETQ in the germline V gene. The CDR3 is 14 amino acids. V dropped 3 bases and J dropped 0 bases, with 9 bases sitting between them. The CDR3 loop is CASSSTAMNTEAFF. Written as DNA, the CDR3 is TGCGCCAGCAGCTCGACGGCCATGAACACTGAAGCTTTCTTT. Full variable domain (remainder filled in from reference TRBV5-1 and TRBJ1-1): KAGVTQTPRYLIKTRGQQVTLSCSPISGHRSVSWYQQTPGQGLQFLFEYFSETQRNKGNFPGRFSGRQFSNSRSEMNVSTLELGDSALYLCASSSTAMNTEAFFGQGTRLTVV.

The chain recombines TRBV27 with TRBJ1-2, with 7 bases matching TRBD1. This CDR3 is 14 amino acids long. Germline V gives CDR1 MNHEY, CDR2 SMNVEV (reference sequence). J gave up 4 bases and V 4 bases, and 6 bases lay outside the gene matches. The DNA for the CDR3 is TGTGCCAGCAGTTCTCGACAGGGCCTCTATGGCTACACCTTC. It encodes CASSSRQGLYGYTF.

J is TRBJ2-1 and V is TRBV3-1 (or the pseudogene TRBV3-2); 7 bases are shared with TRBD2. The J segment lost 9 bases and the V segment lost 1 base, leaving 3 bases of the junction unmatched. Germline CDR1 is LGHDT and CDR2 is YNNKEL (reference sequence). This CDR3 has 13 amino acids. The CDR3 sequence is CASSQGGLVEQFF. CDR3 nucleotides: TGTGCCAGCAGCCAAGGAGGACTAGTTGAGCAGTTCTTC.

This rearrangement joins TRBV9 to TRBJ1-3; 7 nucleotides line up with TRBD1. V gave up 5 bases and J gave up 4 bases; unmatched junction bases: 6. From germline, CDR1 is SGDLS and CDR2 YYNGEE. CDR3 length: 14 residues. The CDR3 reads CASRGTAPGNTIYF. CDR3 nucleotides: TGTGCCAGCAGGGGGACAGCCCCCGGAAACACCATATATTTT.

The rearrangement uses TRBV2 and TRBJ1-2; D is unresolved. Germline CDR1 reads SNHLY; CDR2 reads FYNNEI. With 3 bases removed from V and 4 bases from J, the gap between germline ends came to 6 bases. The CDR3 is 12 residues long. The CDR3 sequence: CASSDDTYGYTF. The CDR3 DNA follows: TGTGCCAGCAGTGACGACACCTATGGCTACACCTTC.

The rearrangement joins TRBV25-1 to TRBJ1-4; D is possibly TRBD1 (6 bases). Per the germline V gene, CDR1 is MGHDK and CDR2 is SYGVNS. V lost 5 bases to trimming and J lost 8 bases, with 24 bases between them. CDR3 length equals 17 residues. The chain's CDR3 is CASSNALSAPQGEKLFF. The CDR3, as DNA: TGTGCCAGCAGTAATGCCCTTTCGGCCCCTCAGGGGGAAAAACTGTTTTTT.

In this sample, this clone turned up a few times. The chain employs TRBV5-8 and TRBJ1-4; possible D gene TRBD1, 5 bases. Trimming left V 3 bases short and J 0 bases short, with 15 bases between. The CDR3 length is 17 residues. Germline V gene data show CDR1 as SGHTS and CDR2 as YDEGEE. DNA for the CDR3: TGTGCCAGCAGCTGGGGCGCGGCGGTCACAACTAATGAAAAACTGTTTTTT. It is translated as CASSWGAAVTTNEKLFF.

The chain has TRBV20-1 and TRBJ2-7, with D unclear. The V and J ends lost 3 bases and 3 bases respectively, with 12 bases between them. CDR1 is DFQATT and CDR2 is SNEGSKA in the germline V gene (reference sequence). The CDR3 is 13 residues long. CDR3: CSASPGIYYEQYF. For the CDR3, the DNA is TGCAGTGCTAGTCCTGGGATCTACTACGAGCAGTACTTC.

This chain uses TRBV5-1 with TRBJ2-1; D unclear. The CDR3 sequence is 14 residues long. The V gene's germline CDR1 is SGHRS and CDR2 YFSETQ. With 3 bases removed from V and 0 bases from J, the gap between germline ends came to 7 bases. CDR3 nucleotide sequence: TGCGCCAGCAGCTCGCAGAGCTCCTACAATGAGCAGTTCTTC. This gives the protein CASSSQSSYNEQFF. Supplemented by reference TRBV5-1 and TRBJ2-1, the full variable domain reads KAGVTQTPRYLIKTRGQQVTLSCSPISGHRSVSWYQQTPGQGLQFLFEYFSETQRNKGNFPGRFSGRQFSNSRSEMNVSTLELGDSALYLCASSSQSSYNEQFFGPGTRLTVL.

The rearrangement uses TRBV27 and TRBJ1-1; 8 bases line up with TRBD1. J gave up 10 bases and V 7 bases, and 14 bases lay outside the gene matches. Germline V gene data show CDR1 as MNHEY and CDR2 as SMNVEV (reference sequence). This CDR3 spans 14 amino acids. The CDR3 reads CASMGSGQGIVAFF. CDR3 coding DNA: TGTGCCAGCATGGGGAGTGGACAGGGAATAGTAGCTTTCTTT.

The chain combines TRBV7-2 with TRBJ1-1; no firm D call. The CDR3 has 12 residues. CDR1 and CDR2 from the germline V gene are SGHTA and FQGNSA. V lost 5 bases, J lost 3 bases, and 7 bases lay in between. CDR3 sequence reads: CASSVRHTEAFF. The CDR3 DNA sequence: TGTGCCAGCAGCGTCCGACACACTGAAGCTTTCTTT.

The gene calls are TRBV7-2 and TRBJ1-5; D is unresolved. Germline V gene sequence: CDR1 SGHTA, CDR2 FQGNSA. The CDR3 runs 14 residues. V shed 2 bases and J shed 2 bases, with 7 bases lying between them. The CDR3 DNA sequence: TGTGCCAGCAGCTTAACGCAGGGCAATCAGCCCCAGCATTTT. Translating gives CASSLTQGNQPQHF.

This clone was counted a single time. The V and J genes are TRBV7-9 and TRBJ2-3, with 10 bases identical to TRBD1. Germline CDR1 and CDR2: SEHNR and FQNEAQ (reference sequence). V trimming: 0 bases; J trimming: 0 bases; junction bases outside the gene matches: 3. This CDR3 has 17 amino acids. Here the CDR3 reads CASSLASGQGSTDTQYF. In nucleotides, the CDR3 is TGTGCCAGCAGCTTAGCGTCGGGACAGGGGAGCACAGATACGCAGTATTTT.

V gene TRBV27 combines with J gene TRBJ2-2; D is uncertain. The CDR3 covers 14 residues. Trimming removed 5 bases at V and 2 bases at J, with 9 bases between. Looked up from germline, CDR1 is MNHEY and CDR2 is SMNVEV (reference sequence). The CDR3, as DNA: TGTGCCAGCAGTCGGAGTGGAAACACCGGGGAGCTGTTTTTT. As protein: CASSRSGNTGELFF.

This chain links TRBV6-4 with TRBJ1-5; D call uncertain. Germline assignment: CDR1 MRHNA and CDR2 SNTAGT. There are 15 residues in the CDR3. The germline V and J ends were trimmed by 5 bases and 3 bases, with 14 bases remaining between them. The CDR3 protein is CASSPGSSPNQPQHF. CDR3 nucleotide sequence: TGTGCCAGCAGTCCCGGGTCCTCCCCCAATCAGCCCCAGCATTTT.

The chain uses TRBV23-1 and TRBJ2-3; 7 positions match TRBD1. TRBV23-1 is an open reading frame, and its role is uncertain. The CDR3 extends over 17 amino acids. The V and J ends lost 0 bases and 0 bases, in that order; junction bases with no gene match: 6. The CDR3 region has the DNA TGCGCCAGCAGTCAATCGCCGGACAGGTCTAGCACAGATACGCAGTATTTT. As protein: CASSQSPDRSSTDTQYF.

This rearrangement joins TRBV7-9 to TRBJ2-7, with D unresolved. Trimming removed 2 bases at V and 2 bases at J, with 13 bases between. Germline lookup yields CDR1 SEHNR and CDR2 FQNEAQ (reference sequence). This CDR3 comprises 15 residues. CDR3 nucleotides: TGTGCCAGCAGCTTAAGTTCCAGTGGAGCCTACGAGCAGTACTTC. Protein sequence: CASSLSSSGAYEQYF.

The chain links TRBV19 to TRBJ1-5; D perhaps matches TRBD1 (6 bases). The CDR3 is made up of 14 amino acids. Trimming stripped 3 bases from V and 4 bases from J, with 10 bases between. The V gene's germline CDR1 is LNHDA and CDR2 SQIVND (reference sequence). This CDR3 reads CASSIGTTNQPQHF. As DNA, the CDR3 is TGTGCCAGTAGTATCGGGACAACAAATCAGCCCCAGCATTTT.

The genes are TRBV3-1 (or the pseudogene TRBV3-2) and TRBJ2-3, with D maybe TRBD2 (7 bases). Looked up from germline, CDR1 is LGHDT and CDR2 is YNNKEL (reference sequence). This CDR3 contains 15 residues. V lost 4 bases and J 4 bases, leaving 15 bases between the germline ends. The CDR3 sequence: CASSPHRGAADTQYF. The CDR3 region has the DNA TGTGCCAGCAGCCCCCATCGGGGGGCCGCAGATACGCAGTATTTT.

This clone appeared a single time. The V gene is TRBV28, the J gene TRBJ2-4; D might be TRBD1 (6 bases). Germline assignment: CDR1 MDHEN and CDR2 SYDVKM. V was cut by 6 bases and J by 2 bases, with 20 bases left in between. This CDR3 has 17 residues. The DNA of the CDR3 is TGTGCCAGCAGCCCCCCGGACAGCTTGGGGTCCAAAAACATTCAGTACTTC. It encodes CASSPPDSLGSKNIQYF.

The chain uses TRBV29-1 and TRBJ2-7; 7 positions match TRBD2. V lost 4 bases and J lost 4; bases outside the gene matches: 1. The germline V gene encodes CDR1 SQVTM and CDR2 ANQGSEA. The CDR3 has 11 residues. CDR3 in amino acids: CSVAGGYEQYF. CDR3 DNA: TGCAGCGTTGCGGGAGGTTACGAGCAGTACTTC.